Listed below are T cell receptor beta chains from one sample, sequenced in a study of CD8 T cells in ankylosing spondylitis. TCRdb fed the 5' RACE reads into MiXCR, producing one record per CDR3 protein. Among 200,000 to 250,000 distinct CDR3 sequences listed, about 30% were seen once. Material for sequencing was blood, either unsorted or a sorted T cell fraction (not recorded which). These receptors were taken from a male donor with ankylosing spondylitis or in good health (not recorded which). Each CDR3 is given with its conserved first and last residue. A D gene is named only where the DNA matches it firmly. Some rows have no size entry. The others give once, few or many, or a class for an expanded clone.

NA,TRBV20-1,NA,TRBJ2-2,TGCAGTGCTAGACCCGACGGCTGGGGCACCGGGGAGCTGTTTTTT,CSARPDGWGTGELFF
NA,TRBV20-1,NA,TRBJ1-1,TGCAGTGCTAGAGTTGGTTGGGGCACTGAAGCTTTCTTT,CSARVGWGTEAFF
NA,TRBV25-1,NA,TRBJ1-3,TGTGCCAGCAGGGACGCTGGGGGAAACACCATATATTTT,CASRDAGGNTIYF
NA,TRBV15,NA,TRBJ1-4,TGTGCCACCAGCAGAACAGGACGCACTAATGAAAAACTGTTTTTT,CATSRTGRTNEKLFF
NA,TRBV20-1,TRBD1,TRBJ2-5,TGCAGTGCTGGGGACAGACAAGAGACCCAGTACTTC,CSAGDRQETQYF
NA,TRBV28,TRBD2,TRBJ2-5,TGTGCCAGCAGTTCGGGGGGACTAGCGGGGCGGAAAGAGACCCAGTACTTC,CASSSGGLAGRKETQYF
few,TRBV4-1,NA,TRBJ2-5,TGCGCCAGCAGCCAAGTTGGGGATTTGGGTGAGACCCAGTACTTC,CASSQVGDLGETQYF
NA,TRBV20-1,NA,TRBJ2-6,TGCAGTGCTAGAGATTCAGGCTCTGGGGCCAACGTCCTGACTTTC,CSARDSGSGANVLTF
NA,TRBV5-1,TRBD2,TRBJ2-1,TGCGCCAGCAGCTTGGAATTAGCGGGGGGGCGAAATGAGCAGTTCTTC,CASSLELAGGRNEQFF
NA,TRBV12-3/TRBV12-4,TRBD2,TRBJ2-1,TGTGCCAGCAGAACAATGACTAGCGGGGGGACTGAGCAGTTCTTC,CASRTMTSGGTEQFF